Below, 10 T cell receptor beta chains from the same sample are listed, as sequenced in a study of tissue T cells after allogeneic stem cell transplantation (dated by TCRdb to the early 2020s). The library was obtained by the immunoSEQ multiplex PCR assay. The clones in this table, taken by TCRdb from immuneACCESS, are in-frame only. Not every clone is retained; where verified, under half of the shortfall comes from an unresolved V gene, and the cause of the rest is unknown. In all, the sample holds almost 6,000 clones, and about 50% of those were seen once. Around 5.9% of the sample comes from the top ten. This specimen's time point label, interpreted: mouse harvest day 7 after allogeneic transplant. Each mouse graft, delivered by tail vein injection, combined 10^6 splenic CD5+ T cells with 10^7 T-cell-depleted bone marrow cells. The source material was gut tissue. These receptors were taken from a female BALB/c mouse given C57BL/6 T cells with graft-versus-host disease after an allogeneic hematopoietic cell transplant.

This clone was seen only once. The genes are named according to mouse. The read stops 1 residue short of the end of the CDR3; the missing end is completed from the germline J gene. The rearrangement uses TRBV16 and TRBJ1-1; 7 nucleotides align to TRBD1. Germline CDR1 reads SGHSA; CDR2 reads FRNQAP. The CDR3 loop spans 13 amino acids. V lost 4 bases, J lost 4 bases, and 3 bases stayed unmatched. The covered CDR3 bases are TGTGCAAGCAGCTCACAGGGGTCCACAGAAGTCTTC. It encodes CASSSQGSTEVF. The CDR3 in full is CASSSQGSTEVFF. Complete variable domain (other parts from reference TRBV16 and TRBJ1-1): NAGVIQTPRHKVTGKGQEATLWCEPISGHSAVFWYRQTIVQGLEFLTYFRNQAPIDDSGMPKERFSAQMPNQSHSTLKIQSTQPQDSAVYLCASSSQGSTEVFFGKGTRLTVV.

This clone has more than one count but fewer than ten. The genes and germline here are from mouse. The part of the CDR3 DNA that was read is TGTGCCAGCAGTTTTACTGGGAACACCGGGCAGCTCTAC. Translation gives CASSFTGNTGQLY. The CDR3 in its entirety is CASSFTGNTGQLYF. The chain couples TRBV26 to TRBJ2-2, with D perhaps matching TRBD2 (6 bases). The CDR3 end is not reached by the read, which stops 1 residue before it; the germline J gene fills it in. From germline, CDR1 is KGHPV and CDR2 FQNQEV (reference sequence). There are 14 residues in the CDR3. V was cut by 5 bases and J by 2 bases, with 9 bases left in between.

This clone was seen more than once but under ten times. Mouse gene names apply. CDR3 sequence: CASSYRGKAPLF. The part of the CDR3 DNA that was read is TGTGCCAGCAGTTACAGGGGAAAGGCTCCGCTT. This sequence joins TRBV15 and TRBJ1-5, with TRBD1 matching over 7 bases. The CDR3 extends 1 residue past the end of the read, so its final part is completed from the germline J gene. The V gene's germline CDR1 is SGHND and CDR2 FRSKSL. This CDR3 has 12 amino acids. The trim removed 4 bases at V and 8 bases at J, leaving 2 bases unmatched.

Only a few counts were recorded for this clone. Gene names follow the mouse nomenclature. The read terminates 1 residue before the CDR3 end, so the remaining end is supplied by the germline J gene. This chain connects TRBV31 to TRBJ1-4, with D possibly matching TRBD1 (5 bases). The CDR3 is made up of 14 amino acids. With 0 bases removed from V and 2 bases from J, the gap between germline ends came to 7 bases. Germline CDR1 is GKSSPN and CDR2 is SITVG. The chain's CDR3 is CAWSLPGSNERLFF. CDR3 DNA, as far as it was read: TGTGCCTGGAGTCTACCAGGGTCCAACGAAAGATTATTT.

In the case of this clone: The gene symbols are mouse symbols. The CDR3 goes on 1 residue after the read ends, and that part is filled in from the germline J gene. This chain links TRBV13-3 with TRBJ2-1; 7 positions match TRBD2. After removal of 0 bases from V and 4 bases from J, the junction contained 1 base not matched to a gene. Germline V CDR1 and CDR2: NNHDY, SYVADS. This CDR3 contains 14 residues. CDR3 amino acids: CASSDDWGYAEQFF. The DNA read from the CDR3 is TGTGCCAGCAGTGATGACTGGGGATATGCTGAGCAGTTC.

Concerning this clone: The gene names given are mouse names. The read ends 1 residue before the CDR3 terminus; that terminus is restored from the germline J gene. The chain has TRBV14 and TRBJ2-5, with 7 bases identical to TRBD2. Per the germline V gene, CDR1 is SGHDT and CDR2 is FRDEAV. V lost 0 bases to trimming and J lost 3 bases; unmatched junction nucleotides: 1. CDR3 length equals 14 residues. The CDR3 region is CASSFWGGQDTQYF. Partial CDR3 DNA: TGTGCCAGCAGTTTCTGGGGGGGGCAAGACACCCAGTAC.

With respect to this clone: Gene names follow the mouse nomenclature. The read terminates 1 residue ahead of where the CDR3 ends, so the germline J gene completes it. The chain has TRBV23 and TRBJ2-1. CDR1 and CDR2 (germline): KGHTA, FQNQQP. This CDR3 is built from 14 residues. CDR3 loop: CSSSQSLLYAEQFF. CDR3 DNA, as far as it was read: TGCTCCAGCAGTCAATCGCTCCTCTATGCTGAGCAGTTC.

This clone is a singleton in its sample. Gene and germline names: mouse. The DNA ends 1 residue before the CDR3 does, and the rest of the CDR3 is filled in from the germline J gene. The J gene is TRBJ2-5, the V gene TRBV16; D tentatively reads TRBD1 or TRBD2 (6 bases each). The CDR3 has 14 residues. V was pared by 5 bases and J by 6 bases, with 15 bases between. Germline V gene sequence: CDR1 SGHSA, CDR2 FRNQAP. CDR3 DNA, as far as it was read: TGTGCAAGCAGCCCTCACCGGGGGCGGGACACCCAGTAC. As protein: CASSPHRGRDTQY. The full CDR3 protein reads CASSPHRGRDTQYF.

This clone was found a few times. The germline and genes are mouse ones. Coverage ceases 1 residue before the CDR3 finishes, and the germline J gene fills in the end. V is TRBV3 and J is TRBJ2-3; no clear D. The CDR3 is 13 amino acids. The germline V and J ends were trimmed by 3 bases and 3 bases, with 7 bases remaining between them. Germline V gene sequence: CDR1 SNHLY, CDR2 FYNGKV (reference sequence). Partial CDR3 DNA: TGTGCCAGCAGCTTCTCCAGGGCAGAAACGCTGTAT. As protein: CASSFSRAETLY. The whole CDR3 is CASSFSRAETLYF.

As regards this clone: Gene names follow the mouse nomenclature. The read comes to an end 1 residue before the CDR3 does, leaving the germline J gene to fill in the end. V gene TRBV13-1 combines with J gene TRBJ2-3, with no clear D. Trimming removed 0 bases at V and 0 bases at J, with 2 bases between. From germline, CDR1 is NSHNY and CDR2 SYGAGN. The CDR3 sequence is 13 residues long. The CDR3 bases that were read are TGTGCCAGCAGTGATGGCAGTGCAGAAACGCTGTAT. Protein product: CASSDGSAETLY. The CDR3, in full, reads CASSDGSAETLYF.